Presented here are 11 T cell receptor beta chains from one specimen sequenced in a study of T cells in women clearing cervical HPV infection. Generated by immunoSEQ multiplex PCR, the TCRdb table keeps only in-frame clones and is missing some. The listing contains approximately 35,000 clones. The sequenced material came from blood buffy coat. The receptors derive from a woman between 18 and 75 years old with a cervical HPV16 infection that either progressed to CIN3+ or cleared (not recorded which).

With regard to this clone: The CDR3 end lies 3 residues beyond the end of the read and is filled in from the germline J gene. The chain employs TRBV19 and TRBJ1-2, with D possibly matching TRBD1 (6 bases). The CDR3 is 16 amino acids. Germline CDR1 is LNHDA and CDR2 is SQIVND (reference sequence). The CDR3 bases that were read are TGTGCCAGTAGTATCGGACAGTCGAGCTCCTACAATGAC. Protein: CASSIGQSSSYND. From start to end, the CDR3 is CASSIGQSSSYNDYTF.

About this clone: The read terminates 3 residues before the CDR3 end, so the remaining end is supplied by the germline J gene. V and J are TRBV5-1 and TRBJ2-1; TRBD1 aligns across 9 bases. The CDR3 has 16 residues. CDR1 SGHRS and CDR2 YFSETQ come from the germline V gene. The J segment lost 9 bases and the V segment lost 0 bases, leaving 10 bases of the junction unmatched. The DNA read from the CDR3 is TGCGCCAGCAGCTTGGGCACCCGGGACAGGGAGGGTGAG. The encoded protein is CASSLGTRDREGE. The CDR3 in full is CASSLGTRDREGEQFF.

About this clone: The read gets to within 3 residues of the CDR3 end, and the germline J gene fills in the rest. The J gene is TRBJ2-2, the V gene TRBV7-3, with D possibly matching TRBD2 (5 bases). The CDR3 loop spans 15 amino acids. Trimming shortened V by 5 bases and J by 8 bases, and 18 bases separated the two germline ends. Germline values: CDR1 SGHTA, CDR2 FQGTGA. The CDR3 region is CASSDNPRGGGELFF. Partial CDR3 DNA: TGTGCCAGCAGCGATAACCCCCGTGGCGGGGGGGAG.

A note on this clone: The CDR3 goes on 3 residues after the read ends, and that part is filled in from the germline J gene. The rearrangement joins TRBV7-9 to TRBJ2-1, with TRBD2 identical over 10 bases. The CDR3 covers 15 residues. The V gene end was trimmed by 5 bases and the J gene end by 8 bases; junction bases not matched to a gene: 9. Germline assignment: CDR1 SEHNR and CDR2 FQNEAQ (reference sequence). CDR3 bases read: TGTGCCAGCAGCCCCAGAGGGGGACTAGCGTATGAG. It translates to CASSPRGGLAYE. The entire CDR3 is CASSPRGGLAYEQFF.

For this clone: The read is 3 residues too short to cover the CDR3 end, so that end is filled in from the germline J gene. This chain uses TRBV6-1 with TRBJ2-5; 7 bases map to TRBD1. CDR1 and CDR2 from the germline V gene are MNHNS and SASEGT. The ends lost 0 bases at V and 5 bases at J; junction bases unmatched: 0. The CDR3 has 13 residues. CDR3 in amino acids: CASSEADRETQYF. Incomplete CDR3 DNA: TGTGCCAGCAGTGAAGCGGACAGGGAGACC.

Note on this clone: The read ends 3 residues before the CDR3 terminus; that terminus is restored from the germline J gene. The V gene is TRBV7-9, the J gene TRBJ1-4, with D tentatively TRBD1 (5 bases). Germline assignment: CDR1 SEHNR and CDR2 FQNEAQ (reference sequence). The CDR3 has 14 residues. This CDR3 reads CASSLKTVPVELFF. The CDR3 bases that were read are TGTGCCAGCAGCTTAAAGACAGTGCCTGTGGAA.

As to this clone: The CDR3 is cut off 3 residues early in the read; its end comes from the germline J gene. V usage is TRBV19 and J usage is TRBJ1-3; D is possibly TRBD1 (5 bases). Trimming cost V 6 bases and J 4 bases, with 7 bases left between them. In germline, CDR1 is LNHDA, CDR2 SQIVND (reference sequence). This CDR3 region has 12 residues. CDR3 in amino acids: CASRPGGNTIYF. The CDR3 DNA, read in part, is TGTGCCAGTAGGCCAGGGGGAAACACC.

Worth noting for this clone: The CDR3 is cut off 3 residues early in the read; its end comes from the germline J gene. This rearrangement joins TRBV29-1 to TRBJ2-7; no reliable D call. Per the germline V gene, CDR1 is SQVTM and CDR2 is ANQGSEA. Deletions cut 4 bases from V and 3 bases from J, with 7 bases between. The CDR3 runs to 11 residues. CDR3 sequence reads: CSVGTGYEQYF. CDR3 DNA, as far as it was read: TGCAGCGTTGGAACGGGCTACGAG.

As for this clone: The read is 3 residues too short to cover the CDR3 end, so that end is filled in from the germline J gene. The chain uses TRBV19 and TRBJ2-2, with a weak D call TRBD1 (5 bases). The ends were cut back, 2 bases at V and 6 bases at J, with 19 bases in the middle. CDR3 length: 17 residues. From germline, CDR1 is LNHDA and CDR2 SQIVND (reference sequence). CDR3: CASSINRPGFGSGELFF. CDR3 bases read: TGTGCCAGTAGTATAAATCGGCCAGGGTTCGGTTCCGGGGAG.

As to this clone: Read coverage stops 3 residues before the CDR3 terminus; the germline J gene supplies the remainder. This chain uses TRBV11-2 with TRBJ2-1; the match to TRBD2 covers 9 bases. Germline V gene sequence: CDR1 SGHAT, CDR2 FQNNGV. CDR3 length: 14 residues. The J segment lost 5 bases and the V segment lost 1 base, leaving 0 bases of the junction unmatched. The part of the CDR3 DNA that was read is TGTGCCAGCAGCTTAGGACTAGCGGACAATGAG. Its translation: CASSLGLADNE. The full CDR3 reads CASSLGLADNEQFF.

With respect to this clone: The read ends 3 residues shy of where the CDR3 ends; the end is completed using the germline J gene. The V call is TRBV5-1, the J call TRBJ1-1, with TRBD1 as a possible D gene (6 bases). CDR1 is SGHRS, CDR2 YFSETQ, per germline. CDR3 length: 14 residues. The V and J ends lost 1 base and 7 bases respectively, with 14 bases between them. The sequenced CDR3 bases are TGCGCCAGCAGCTTGACACAGGGAATCGGTGAA. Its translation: CASSLTQGIGE. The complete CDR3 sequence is CASSLTQGIGEAFF.